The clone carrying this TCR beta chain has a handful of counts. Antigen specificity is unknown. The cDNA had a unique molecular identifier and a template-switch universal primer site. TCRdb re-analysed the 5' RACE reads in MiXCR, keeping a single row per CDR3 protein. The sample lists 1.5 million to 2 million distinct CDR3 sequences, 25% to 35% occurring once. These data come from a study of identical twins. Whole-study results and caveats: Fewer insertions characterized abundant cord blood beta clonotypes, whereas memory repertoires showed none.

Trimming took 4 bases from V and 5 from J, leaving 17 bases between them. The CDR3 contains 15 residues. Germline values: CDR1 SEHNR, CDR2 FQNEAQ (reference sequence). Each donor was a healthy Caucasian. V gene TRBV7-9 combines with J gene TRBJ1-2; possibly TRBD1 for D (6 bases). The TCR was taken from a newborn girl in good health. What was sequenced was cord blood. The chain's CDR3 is CASSSEGDFLYGYTF. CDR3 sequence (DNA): TGTGCCAGCAGCTCCGAGGGGGACTTCCTTTATGGCTACACCTTC.